This TCR beta chain was profiled in a study of T cells in Graves' hyperthyroidism and ophthalmopathy. It was RNA transcripts that yielded the amplified TCR beta CDR3 regions. When the TCR CDR3 underwent first-round RT-PCR, the HTBI primer set was used. TCRdb re-called the multiplex PCR reads with MiXCR, one entry per CDR3 protein. The sample contains fewer than 700,000 distinct CDR3 sequences, about 15% of which appear only once. This clonotype came up many times. V was clipped by 6 bases and J by 3 bases; unmatched bases: 8. The CDR3 extends over 14 amino acids. Germline CDR1 and CDR2: SNHLY and FYNNEI.

The chain joins TRBV2 to TRBJ2-7; 7 nucleotides match TRBD1. Sequenced: blood. The clonotype comes from a young woman with Graves' ophthalmopathy. In DNA form, the CDR3 reads TGTGCCAGCAGGAGTTTAGGGGGCGGCTACGAGCAGTACTTC. Translating gives CASRSLGGGYEQYF.